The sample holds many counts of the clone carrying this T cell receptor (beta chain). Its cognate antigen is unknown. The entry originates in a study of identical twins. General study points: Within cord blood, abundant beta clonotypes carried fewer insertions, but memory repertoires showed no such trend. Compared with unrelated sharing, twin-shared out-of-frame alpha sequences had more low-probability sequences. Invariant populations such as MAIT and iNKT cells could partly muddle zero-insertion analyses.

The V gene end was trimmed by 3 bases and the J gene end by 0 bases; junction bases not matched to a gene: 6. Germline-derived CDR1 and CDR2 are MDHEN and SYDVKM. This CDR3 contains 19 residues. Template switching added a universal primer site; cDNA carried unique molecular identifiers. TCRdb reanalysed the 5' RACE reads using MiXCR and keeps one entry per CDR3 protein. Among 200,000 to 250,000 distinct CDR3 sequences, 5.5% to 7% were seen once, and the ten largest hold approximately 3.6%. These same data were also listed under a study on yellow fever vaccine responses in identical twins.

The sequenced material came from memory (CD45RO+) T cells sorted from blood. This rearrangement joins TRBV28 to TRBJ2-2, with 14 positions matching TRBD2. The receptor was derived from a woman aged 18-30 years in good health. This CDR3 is CASSFGGLAGGPNTGELFF. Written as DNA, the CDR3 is TGTGCCAGCAGTTTTGGCGGACTAGCGGGAGGTCCGAACACCGGGGAGCTGTTTTTT.